This TCR beta chain appears in the sequencing data of a study of regulatory T cells in long-lasting Graves disease. At least ten counts were recorded for this clonotype. iRepertoire HTBI primers and Arm-PCR of CDR3 regions built TCR beta libraries. Using its own MiXCR run on the multiplex PCR reads, TCRdb lists one record per CDR3 protein. In the table there are 350,000 to 550,000 distinct CDR3 sequences, 14% to 15% of which are singletons. The time point was: newly diagnosed GD, antithyroid drugs for less than 3 months. RNA from PBMCs was the source of the TCR library. These data also featured in a second study, about T cells in Graves' hyperthyroidism and ophthalmopathy.

This sample comprised peripheral blood mononuclear cells (PBMCs), obtained at new diagnosis, from a patient treated with antithyroid drugs. This receptor was obtained from a woman aged 25 to 39 with Graves disease.

The CDR3 DNA sequence: TGTGCCAGCAGTGGGCCTGGGGTTGGAGATAATTCACCCCTCCACTTT. Translated, it gives CASSGPGVGDNSPLHF. The rearrangement joins TRBV2 to TRBJ1-6; no clear D. The CDR3 contains 16 residues. Trimming took off 4 bases at V and 5 bases at J, with 15 bases between the two ends. Germline loops: CDR1 SNHLY, CDR2 FYNNEI.